This TCR beta chain was profiled in a study of blood T cell repertoires in COVID-19. Turning to the study itself: COVID-19 samples from acute and convalescent phases originated in the United States, Italy and Spain. Nucleic acid was either cDNA or gDNA, and it came from T cells, B-cell-depleted T cells, or PBMCs.

The germline V and J ends were trimmed by 4 bases and 2 bases, with 8 bases remaining between them. This CDR3 has 13 amino acids. CDR1 and CDR2 from the germline V gene are KGHSH and LQKENI. Original handling: For nucleated cells, counts were estimated from reference gene primer amplification. Repertoires were generated with immunoSEQ multiplex PCR, while TCRdb's copy carries only in-frame clones and drops some. The D gene and trimming were derived from the DNA, and the V and J assignments and clone size from that table. This table holds roughly 310,000 clones, 85% to 90% found once. The sequenced sample consisted of peripheral blood. The chain employs TRBV18 and TRBJ1-1; D call uncertain. The receptor's source is a woman in her fifties or sixties with active or convalescent COVID-19. DNA of the CDR3: TGTGCCAGCTCACGCTTAGTTAACACTGAAGCTTTCTTT. This codes for CASSRLVNTEAFF.